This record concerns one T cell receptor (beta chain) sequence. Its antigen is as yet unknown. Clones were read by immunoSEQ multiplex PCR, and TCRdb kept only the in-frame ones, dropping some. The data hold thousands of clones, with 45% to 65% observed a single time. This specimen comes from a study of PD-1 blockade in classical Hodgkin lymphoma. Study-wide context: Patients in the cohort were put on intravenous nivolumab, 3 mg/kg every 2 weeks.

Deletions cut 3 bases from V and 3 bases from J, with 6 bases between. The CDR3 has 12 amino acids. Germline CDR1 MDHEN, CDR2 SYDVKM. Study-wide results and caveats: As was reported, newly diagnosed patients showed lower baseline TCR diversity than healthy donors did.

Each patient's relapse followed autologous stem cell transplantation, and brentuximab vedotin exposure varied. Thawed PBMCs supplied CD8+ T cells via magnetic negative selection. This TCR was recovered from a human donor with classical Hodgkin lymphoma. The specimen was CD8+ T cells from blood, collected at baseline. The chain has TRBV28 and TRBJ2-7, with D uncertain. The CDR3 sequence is CASSFQRYEQYF. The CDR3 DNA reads TGTGCCAGCAGTTTTCAGCGCTACGAGCAGTACTTC.